What follows are 25 T cell receptor beta chains derived from one specimen sequenced in a study of blood T cell repertoires in COVID-19. Here immunoSEQ multiplex PCR was the method, and the copy in TCRdb shows in-frame clones only, minus some. The sample shows under 200,000 clones, 84% of them seen only once. The sequenced sample consisted of peripheral blood. All receptors come from a man between 18 and 29 years old with active or convalescent COVID-19.

The V gene is TRBV27, the J gene TRBJ2-1; 11 bases are shared with TRBD2. From germline, CDR1 is MNHEY and CDR2 SMNVEV (reference sequence). After removal of 3 bases from V and 7 bases from J, the junction contained 5 bases not matched to a gene. The CDR3 consists of 15 residues. CDR3 protein: CASSLVAGGLNEQFF. The CDR3 DNA reads as TGTGCCAGCAGTTTGGTAGCGGGGGGGCTGAATGAGCAGTTCTTC.

The V and J genes are TRBV5-1 and TRBJ2-1, with 11 bases aligning to TRBD1. V gave up 0 bases and J gave up 2 bases; unmatched junction bases: 7. CDR1 SGHRS and CDR2 YFSETQ come from the germline V gene. This CDR3 contains 18 residues. The CDR3 sequence: CASSLAKQGQGAYNEQFF. CDR3 nucleotide sequence: TGCGCCAGCAGCTTGGCAAAACAGGGACAGGGGGCCTACAATGAGCAGTTCTTC.

The chain has TRBV2 and TRBJ2-7; possibly TRBD2 for D (5 bases). The CDR3 loop spans 13 amino acids. Trimming took off 6 bases at V and 2 bases at J, with 11 bases between the two ends. Germline V gene sequence: CDR1 SNHLY, CDR2 FYNNEI. This CDR3 reads CASRTPRAYEQYF. Written as DNA, the CDR3 is TGTGCCAGCAGGACGCCGAGGGCCTACGAGCAGTACTTC.

The rearrangement links TRBV6-5 to TRBJ1-5; 7 bases are a match to TRBD1. Germline assignment: CDR1 MNHEY and CDR2 SVGAGI. The CDR3 length is 15 residues. The V segment lost 6 bases and the J segment 12 bases; nucleotides outside the gene matches: 17. CDR3 DNA: TGTGCCAGCAGACCGAACAGGGGTGGGATGCCCTTCCAGCATTTT. Translated: CASRPNRGGMPFQHF.

The chain links TRBV7-2 to TRBJ1-1; 8 bases match TRBD1. The CDR3 consists of 15 residues. CDR1 SGHTA and CDR2 FQGNSA come from the germline V gene. V gave up 0 bases and J gave up 4 bases; unmatched junction bases: 4. The DNA for the CDR3 is TGTGCCAGCAGCTTAGCAGTACAGGGGGGCACTGAAGCTTTCTTT. Translation gives CASSLAVQGGTEAFF.

V gene TRBV29-1 combines with J gene TRBJ2-5, with 8 bases matching TRBD1. Germline CDR1 SQVTM, CDR2 ANQGSEA. Trimming cost V 2 bases and J 5 bases; bases outside gene matches: 4. This CDR3 spans 13 amino acids. The CDR3 sequence: CSVEQGAGETQYF. The DNA of the CDR3 is TGCAGCGTTGAACAGGGGGCCGGGGAGACCCAGTACTTC. Together with reference TRBV29-1 and TRBJ2-5, the CDR3 gives the full variable domain: SAVISQKPSRDICQRGTSLTIQCQVDSQVTMMFWYRQQPGQSLTLIATANQGSEATYESGFVIDKFPISRPNLTFSTLTVSNMSPEDSSIYLCSVEQGAGETQYFGPGTRLLVL.

This clone was recorded only once. The chain recombines TRBV3-1 (or the pseudogene TRBV3-2) with TRBJ1-1; D possibly corresponds to TRBD1 (5 bases). This CDR3 is 17 amino acids long. Germline V gives CDR1 LGHDT, CDR2 YNNKEL (reference sequence). Between the trimmed V and J ends, which lost 5 bases and 1 base, there was a span of 20 bases. The CDR3 here is CASSYPIWRGRNTEAFF. DNA of the CDR3: TGTGCCAGCAGCTATCCCATTTGGAGGGGACGGAACACTGAAGCTTTCTTT.

This clone was recorded once. The V and J genes are TRBV19 and TRBJ2-3; 7 nucleotides match TRBD2. Germline CDR1 is LNHDA and CDR2 is SQIVND (reference sequence). Germline trimming cut 1 base from V and 10 bases from J; bases unmatched to any gene: 5. The CDR3 contains 13 residues. The CDR3: CASSIGAGVAQYF. In DNA, the CDR3 is TGTGCCAGTAGTATAGGGGCGGGGGTGGCGCAGTATTTT.

In nucleotides, the CDR3 is TGTGCCAGCAGCTTGGGGGCAGGGGGGACAGATACGCAGTATTTT. Translation: CASSLGAGGTDTQYF. This chain uses TRBV5-5 with TRBJ2-3, with D perhaps TRBD1 (7 bases). The length of the CDR3 is 15 residues. V shed 0 bases and J shed 3 bases, with 11 bases lying between them. Germline CDR1 reads SGHKS; CDR2 reads YYEKEE (reference sequence).

The chain employs TRBV14 and TRBJ1-2, with a possible D match to TRBD1 (5 bases). Germline CDR1 SGHDN, CDR2 FVKESK. The germline V and J ends were trimmed by 4 bases and 1 base, with 16 bases remaining between them. The CDR3 spans 16 residues. CDR3 sequence: CASSPAGGASNYGYTF. CDR3 coding DNA: TGTGCCAGCAGCCCCGCCGGAGGGGCAAGTAACTATGGCTACACCTTC.

As DNA, the CDR3 is TGTGCCAGTGCGACAGGGGATATACAAGAGACCCAGTACTTC. This codes for CASATGDIQETQYF. The rearrangement links TRBV19 to TRBJ2-5; TRBD1 agrees at 8 bases. Germline V CDR1 and CDR2: LNHDA, SQIVND (reference sequence). J was trimmed by 2 bases and V by 8 bases; bases with no gene match: 7. The CDR3 is 14 amino acids.

The rearrangement links TRBV7-9 to TRBJ2-1; perhaps TRBD1 as D (6 bases). V shed 5 bases and J shed 4 bases, with 12 bases lying between them. The CDR3 consists of 14 residues. The germline gives CDR1 SEHNR, CDR2 FQNEAQ (reference sequence). The CDR3 coding sequence is TGTGCCAGCAGCCCTCGACAGGAGTACAATGAGCAGTTCTTC. As protein: CASSPRQEYNEQFF.

This rearrangement joins TRBV2 to TRBJ2-7; weak D call: TRBD1 (8 bases). This CDR3 is built from 16 residues. The ends were cut back, 4 bases at V and 3 bases at J, with 19 bases in the middle. The V gene's germline CDR1 is SNHLY and CDR2 FYNNEI. CDR3 sequence (DNA): TGTGCCAGCAGTGCAGGACAGGGACTATGGGGCTACGAGCAGTACTTC. It translates to CASSAGQGLWGYEQYF.

The V and J genes are TRBV11-2 and TRBJ1-2; D gene ambiguous. The germline V gene has CDR1 SGHAT and CDR2 FQNNGV. V was shortened by 1 base and J by 6 bases, with 9 bases between the two germline ends. The CDR3 is 13 residues long. The CDR3 coding sequence is TGTGCCAGCAGCTTAGCGGGGAGTAATGGCTACACCTTC. This translates into CASSLAGSNGYTF.

The rearrangement links TRBV6-5 to TRBJ1-6; weak D call: TRBD1 (5 bases). Germline values: CDR1 MNHEY, CDR2 SVGAGI. There are 14 residues in the CDR3. The germline V and J ends were trimmed by 7 bases and 8 bases, with 15 bases remaining between them. The CDR3 loop reads CASTKGWVDSPLHF. CDR3 bases: TGTGCCAGCACCAAGGGGTGGGTGGATTCACCCCTCCACTTT.

This clone was detected only once. V is TRBV19 and J is TRBJ2-1; TRBD2 matches at 8 bases. The trim removed 3 bases at V and 0 bases at J, leaving 7 bases unmatched. This CDR3 is 17 amino acids long. Germline V gene data show CDR1 as LNHDA and CDR2 as SQIVND (reference sequence). CDR3 residues: CASSIAGLDSSYNEQFF. CDR3 in DNA: TGTGCCAGTAGTATCGCGGGACTAGACAGCTCCTACAATGAGCAGTTCTTC.

V and J are TRBV19 and TRBJ2-4, with D tentatively TRBD1 (6 bases). Germline-derived CDR1 and CDR2 are LNHDA and SQIVND (reference sequence). Trimming cost V 6 bases and J 0 bases, with 36 bases left between them. The CDR3 runs to 23 residues. CDR3 in DNA: TGTGCCAGTAGCACAAAATCACCCCCCCAGGGGTGGGGTTATCGCGGAGCCAAAAACATTCAGTACTTC. It translates to CASSTKSPPQGWGYRGAKNIQYF.

The chain employs TRBV11-2 and TRBJ2-1; D is uncertain. CDR1 and CDR2 (germline): SGHAT, FQNNGV. There are 11 residues in the CDR3. V was cut by 2 bases and J by 8 bases, with 4 bases left in between. CDR3 loop: CASSLHDEQFF. In DNA, the CDR3 is TGTGCCAGCAGCTTACATGATGAGCAGTTCTTC.

The chain is built from TRBV14 and TRBJ2-3; 8 bases are shared with TRBD1. J gave up 0 bases and V 4 bases, and 3 bases lay outside the gene matches. In germline, CDR1 is SGHDN, CDR2 FVKESK. CDR3 size: 15 residues. The CDR3 nucleotides read TGTGCCAGCAGCCCGTACAGGGGGAGCACAGATACGCAGTATTTT. This gives the protein CASSPYRGSTDTQYF.

The count of this clone is one. The chain couples TRBV3-1 (or the pseudogene TRBV3-2) to TRBJ2-7; weak D call: TRBD1 (5 bases). The CDR3 runs to 12 residues. Germline assignment: CDR1 LGHDT and CDR2 YNNKEL (reference sequence). V was pared by 5 bases and J by 6 bases, with 11 bases between. The CDR3, as DNA: TGTGCCAGCAGCTCCCAGGGTGCCGAGCAGTACTTC. Translated: CASSSQGAEQYF.

The sample holds one count of this clone. This chain joins TRBV5-6 and TRBJ2-1; 14 bases are shared with TRBD2. CDR1 and CDR2 (germline): SGHDT, YYEEEE. There are 15 residues in the CDR3. V lost 4 bases and J lost 9; bases outside the gene matches: 6. The CDR3 DNA is TGTGCCAGCAGCCCCGGGACTAGCGGGAGTAGTGAGCAGTTCTTC. Translating gives CASSPGTSGSSEQFF.

The chain joins TRBV5-1 to TRBJ1-6; TRBD1 matches at 8 bases. This CDR3 is built from 13 residues. V lost 3 bases, J lost 11 bases, and 4 bases stayed unmatched. Germline V gene data show CDR1 as SGHRS and CDR2 as YFSETQ. The CDR3 sequence is CASSSDREAPLHF. CDR3 nucleotides: TGCGCCAGCAGCTCGGACAGGGAGGCACCCCTCCACTTT. The full variable domain, with the rest looked up from reference TRBV5-1 and TRBJ1-6, is KAGVTQTPRYLIKTRGQQVTLSCSPISGHRSVSWYQQTPGQGLQFLFEYFSETQRNKGNFPGRFSGRQFSNSRSEMNVSTLELGDSALYLCASSSDREAPLHFGNGTRLTVT.

DNA for the CDR3: TGCAGCGTTGGACAGGGAGCCTACAATGAGCAGTTCTTC. This sequence encodes CSVGQGAYNEQFF. V is TRBV29-1 and J is TRBJ2-1, with 7 bases lining up with TRBD1. The germline gives CDR1 SQVTM, CDR2 ANQGSEA. The CDR3 spans 13 residues. J gave up 2 bases and V 4 bases, and 2 bases lay outside the gene matches.

The chain combines TRBV5-1 with TRBJ1-2; 9 bases agree with TRBD1. The CDR3 sequence is 19 residues long. V lost 5 bases, J lost 5 bases, and 22 bases stayed unmatched. The V gene's germline CDR1 is SGHRS and CDR2 YFSETQ. The CDR3 reads CASSPTLGQGSTSLYGYTF. CDR3 nucleotides: TGCGCCAGCAGTCCCACTTTAGGACAGGGGAGCACAAGCCTATATGGCTACACCTTC. The full variable domain, completed using reference TRBV5-1 and TRBJ1-2, is KAGVTQTPRYLIKTRGQQVTLSCSPISGHRSVSWYQQTPGQGLQFLFEYFSETQRNKGNFPGRFSGRQFSNSRSEMNVSTLELGDSALYLCASSPTLGQGSTSLYGYTFGSGTRLTVV.

This clone appeared once. This chain joins TRBV11-1 and TRBJ2-7; 8 bases fit TRBD1. Germline V CDR1 and CDR2: SGHAT, FQDESV (reference sequence). The CDR3 covers 15 residues. The V segment lost 0 bases and the J segment 4 bases; nucleotides outside the gene matches: 5. As DNA, the CDR3 is TGTGCCAGCAGCTTAGCCGGTGACAGGGGTTACGAGCAGTACTTC. Protein: CASSLAGDRGYEQYF.